The source of this TCR beta chain is a study of blood T cell repertoires in COVID-19. As for the study in general: Acute-phase and convalescent COVID-19 samples originated in the United States, Italy and Spain.

The length of the CDR3 is 14 residues. Germline V gene sequence: CDR1 SQVTM, CDR2 ANQGSEA. V shed 8 bases and J 5 bases; nucleotides not matched to a gene: 14. TCRdb keeps only in-frame clones here, not all; method: immunoSEQ multiplex PCR. Of roughly 200,000 clones listed, around nine tenths are singletons. Sequenced material: peripheral blood. The TCR was taken from a man between 18 and 35 years old with active or convalescent COVID-19. The chain joins TRBV29-1 to TRBJ2-5; 7 bases are a match to TRBD1. CDR3 sequence (DNA): TGCAGCTCCGTACAGGGGACGTTTGGGGAGACCCAGTACTTC. The encoded protein is CSSVQGTFGETQYF.